Following are 8 T cell receptor beta chains from one sample sequenced in a study of blood T cell repertoires in COVID-19. The data were produced by immunoSEQ multiplex PCR, yet TCRdb's version contains in-frame clones alone and is incomplete. The sample holds about 300,000 clones, roughly 87% seen once. Sequenced input: peripheral blood. Receptors were obtained from a human donor in a cohort sampled during active COVID-19.

This clone was detected once. The V gene is TRBV4-2, the J gene TRBJ1-1; D call uncertain. The CDR3 has 15 residues. Germline CDR1 is LGHNA and CDR2 is YNFKEQ. With 0 bases removed from V and 9 bases from J, the gap between germline ends came to 17 bases. CDR3 DNA sequence: TGTGCCAGCAGCCAAGACCCCGGGAGGGAGGGTCAAGCTTTCTTT. This sequence encodes CASSQDPGREGQAFF.

The chain employs TRBV4-3 and TRBJ1-4, with D possibly TRBD1 on 5 matching bases. Germline V gene sequence: CDR1 LGHNA, CDR2 YSLEER. V gave up 0 bases and J gave up 7 bases, with 9 bases separating them. The CDR3 is 14 residues long. The CDR3 DNA follows: TGCGCCAGCAGCCAAGAGATAAGGGGTGAAAAACTGTTTTTT. It yields the protein CASSQEIRGEKLFF.

The chain is built from TRBV5-1 and TRBJ2-3; D might be TRBD2 (7 bases). The CDR3 contains 16 residues. The V end was cut by 4 bases, the J end by 4 bases, with 19 bases between. The germline gives CDR1 SGHRS, CDR2 YFSETQ. The CDR3 loop is CASSRTLGGRADTQYF. In DNA, the CDR3 is TGCGCCAGCAGCCGAACATTGGGGGGGCGCGCAGATACGCAGTATTTT.

This clone was detected only once. V and J are TRBV9 and TRBJ2-2; 9 bases match TRBD2. This CDR3 has 15 residues. V was pared by 4 bases and J by 7 bases, with 8 bases of the junction left unmatched. Germline CDR1 is SGDLS and CDR2 is YYNGEE. The CDR3 region is CASSLGLAMNGELFF. Here the CDR3 DNA reads TGTGCCAGCAGCTTAGGACTAGCGATGAACGGGGAGCTGTTTTTT.

The V gene is TRBV11-2, the J gene TRBJ2-7; D gene uncertain. Trimming removed 2 bases at V and 10 bases at J, with 9 bases between. This CDR3 is 11 amino acids long. Per the germline V gene, CDR1 is SGHAT and CDR2 is FQNNGV. The CDR3 DNA reads TGTGCCAGCAGCTTACTGACTCTACAGTACTTC. It specifies CASSLLTLQYF.

This chain connects TRBV5-1 to TRBJ2-5, with 7 bases matching TRBD2. The CDR3 has 14 residues. The ends lost 4 bases at V and 7 bases at J; junction bases unmatched: 10. Germline V lookup: CDR1 SGHRS, CDR2 YFSETQ. In DNA form, the CDR3 reads TGCGCCAGCAGCGGCGCTAGCGGCGTAGGGACCCAGTACTTC. Amino acids: CASSGASGVGTQYF.

V is TRBV5-1 and J is TRBJ2-1; possible D gene TRBD1, 9 bases. The CDR3 runs to 17 residues. CDR1 SGHRS and CDR2 YFSETQ come from the germline V gene. Deletions cut 3 bases from V and 6 bases from J, with 22 bases between. CDR3 residues: CASSSGDRAGGSNEQFF. CDR3 DNA: TGCGCCAGCAGCTCGGGGGACAGGGCGGGAGGTTCCAATGAGCAGTTCTTC.

The chain is built from TRBV19 and TRBJ1-5; the D gene is possibly TRBD1 (5 bases). V gave up 7 bases and J gave up 5 bases, with 15 bases separating them. Germline V lookup: CDR1 LNHDA, CDR2 SQIVND (reference sequence). This CDR3 has 14 amino acids. The CDR3 spells CASNRGSPHQPQHF. CDR3 nucleotide sequence: TGTGCCAGTAATAGGGGCAGCCCCCATCAGCCCCAGCATTTT. The variable domain in full, with the rest retrieved from reference TRBV19 and TRBJ1-5, is DGGITQSPKYLFRKEGQNVTLSCEQNLNHDAMYWYRQDPGQGLRLIYYSQIVNDFQKGDIAEGYSVSREKKESFPLTVTSAQKNPTAFYLCASNRGSPHQPQHFGDGTRLSIL.